This entry concerns a single T cell receptor beta chain. Its matching antigen is unknown. Libraries were prepared by immunoSEQ multiplex PCR; TCRdb keeps only in-frame clonotypes and omits some of them. The repertoire holds under 35,000 clones, with around 83% as singletons. This sample is drawn from a study of T cells in narcolepsy. Findings of the study overall: No autoreactive T cell clone sequences appeared in some memory CD4+ repertoires. Reportedly, autoreactive clonotypes were serially detected in patients' blood but not controls'. Autoreactive HCRT-specific and TRIB2-specific clonotypes were marked in same-patient CSF-versus-blood CD4+ comparisons.

The TCR comes from a human donor with narcolepsy. Sequenced input: CD45RA- memory CD4+ T cells from PBMCs.

CDR3 DNA sequence: TGTGCCAGTAGTCCGGGTGGGACAGGTCACACCGGGGAGCTGTTTTTT. It encodes CASSPGGTGHTGELFF. The chain couples TRBV19 to TRBJ2-2, with 8 bases matching TRBD1. Germline values: CDR1 LNHDA, CDR2 SQIVND (reference sequence). The V and J ends lost 5 bases and 3 bases, in that order; junction bases with no gene match: 8. The CDR3 covers 16 residues.